This T cell receptor (beta chain) was recovered during a study of T cells expressing NK-cell markers. About the study: Cells sorted as CD3+CD56+NKG2C+, CD3+CD56+NKG2C- and CD3+CD56-NKG2C+ T cells supplied the TCR beta repertoires.

CDR1 is SQVTM, CDR2 ANQGSEA, per germline. CDR3 size: 14 residues. From its re-call of the 5' RACE reads, TCRdb lists each CDR3 protein once, without DNA. Recorded here are about 390,000 distinct CDR3 sequences; the top ten clones represent about 10%. The source is a woman in her 50s in good health. This chain uses TRBV29-1 with TRBJ1-1; TCRdb calls TRBD1, which cannot be checked without DNA. Specimen: blood T cells: a sorted CD56 or NKG2C T cell subset, CD4+ or CD8+ T cells, or bulk PBMC T cells (not recorded which). Here the CDR3 reads CSVEGTGGEAEAFF.